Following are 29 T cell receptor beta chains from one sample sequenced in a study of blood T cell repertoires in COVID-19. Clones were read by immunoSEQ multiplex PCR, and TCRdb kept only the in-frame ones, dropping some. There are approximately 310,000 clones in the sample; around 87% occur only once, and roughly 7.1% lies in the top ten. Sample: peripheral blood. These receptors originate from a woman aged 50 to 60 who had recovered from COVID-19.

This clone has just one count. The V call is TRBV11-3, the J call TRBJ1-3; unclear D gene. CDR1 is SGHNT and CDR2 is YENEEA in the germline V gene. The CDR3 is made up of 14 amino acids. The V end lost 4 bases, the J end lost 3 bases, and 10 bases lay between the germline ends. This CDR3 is CASSSGRVGNTIYF. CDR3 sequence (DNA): TGTGCCAGCAGCTCCGGGCGGGTTGGAAACACCATATATTTT.

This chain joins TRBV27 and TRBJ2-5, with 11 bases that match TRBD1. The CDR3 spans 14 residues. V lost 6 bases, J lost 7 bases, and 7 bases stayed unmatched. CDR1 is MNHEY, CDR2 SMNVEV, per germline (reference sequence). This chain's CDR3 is CASRPGQGVGTQYF. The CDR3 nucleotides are TGTGCCAGCAGACCGGGACAGGGGGTGGGGACCCAGTACTTC.

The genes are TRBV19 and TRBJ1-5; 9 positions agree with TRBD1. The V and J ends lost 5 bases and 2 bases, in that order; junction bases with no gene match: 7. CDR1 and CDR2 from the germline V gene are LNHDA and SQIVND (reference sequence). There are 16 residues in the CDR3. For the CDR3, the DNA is TGTGCCAGTAGTTGGGGACAGGGCTCGCGCAATCAGCCCCAGCATTTT. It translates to CASSWGQGSRNQPQHF.

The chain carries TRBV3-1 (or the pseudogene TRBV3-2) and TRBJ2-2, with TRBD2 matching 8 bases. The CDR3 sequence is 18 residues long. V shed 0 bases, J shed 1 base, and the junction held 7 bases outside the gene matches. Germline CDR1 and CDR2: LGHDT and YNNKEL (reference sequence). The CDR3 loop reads CASSQDPPGGLNTGELFF. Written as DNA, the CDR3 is TGTGCCAGCAGCCAAGATCCTCCGGGGGGGCTGAACACCGGGGAGCTGTTTTTT.

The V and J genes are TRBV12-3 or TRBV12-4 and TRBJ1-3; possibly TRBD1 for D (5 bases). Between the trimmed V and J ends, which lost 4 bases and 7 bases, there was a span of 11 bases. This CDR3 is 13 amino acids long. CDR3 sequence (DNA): TGTGCCAGCAGTTCGAGCAGGGCTAACACCATATATTTT. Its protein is CASSSSRANTIYF.

This CDR3 is CAAGGWRNQPQHF. CDR3 in DNA: TGTGCCGCGGGGGGTTGGCGCAATCAGCCCCAGCATTTT. V usage is TRBV2 and J usage is TRBJ1-5; D possibly corresponds to TRBD1 (5 bases). Germline V lookup: CDR1 SNHLY, CDR2 FYNNEI. V was shortened by 11 bases and J by 2 bases, with 13 bases between the two germline ends. The CDR3 covers 13 residues.

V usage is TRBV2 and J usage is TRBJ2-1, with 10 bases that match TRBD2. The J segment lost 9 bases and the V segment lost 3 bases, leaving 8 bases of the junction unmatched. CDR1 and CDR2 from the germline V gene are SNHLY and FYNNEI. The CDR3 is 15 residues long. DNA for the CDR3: TGTGCCAGCAGTGATGGGCTAGCGGGGGTGGGTGAGCAGTTCTTC. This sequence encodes CASSDGLAGVGEQFF.

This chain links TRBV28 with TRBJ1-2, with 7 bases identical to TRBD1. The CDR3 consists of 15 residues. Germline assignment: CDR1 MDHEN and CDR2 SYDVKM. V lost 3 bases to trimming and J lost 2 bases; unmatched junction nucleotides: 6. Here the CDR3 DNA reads TGTGCCAGCAGTTTTCCGGGACAGATAAACTATGGCTACACCTTC. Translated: CASSFPGQINYGYTF.

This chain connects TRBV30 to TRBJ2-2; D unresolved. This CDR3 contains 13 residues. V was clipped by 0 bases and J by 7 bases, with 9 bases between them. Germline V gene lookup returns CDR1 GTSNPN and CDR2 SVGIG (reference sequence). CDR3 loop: CAWSVLFSGELFF. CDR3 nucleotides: TGTGCCTGGAGTGTCCTTTTTAGCGGGGAGCTGTTTTTT.

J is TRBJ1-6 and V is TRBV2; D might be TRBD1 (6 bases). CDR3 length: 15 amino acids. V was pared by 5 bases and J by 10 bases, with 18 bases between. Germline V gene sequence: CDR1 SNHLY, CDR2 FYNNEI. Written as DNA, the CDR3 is TGTGCCAGCAGTTTAGGGGGGGCTGAGGGATCACCCCTCCACTTT. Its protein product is CASSLGGAEGSPLHF.

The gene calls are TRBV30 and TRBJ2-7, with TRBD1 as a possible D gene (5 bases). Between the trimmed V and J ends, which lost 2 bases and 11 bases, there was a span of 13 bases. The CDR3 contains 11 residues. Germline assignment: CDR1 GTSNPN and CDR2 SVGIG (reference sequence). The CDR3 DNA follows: TGTGCCTGGAGTAGGTCTGACAGCAAGTACTTC. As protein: CAWSRSDSKYF.

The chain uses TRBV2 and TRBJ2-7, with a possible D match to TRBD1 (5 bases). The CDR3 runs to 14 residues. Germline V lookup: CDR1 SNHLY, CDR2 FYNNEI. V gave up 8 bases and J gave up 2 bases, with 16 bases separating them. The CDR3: CASGLPQVPYEQYF. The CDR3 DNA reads TGTGCCAGCGGCCTTCCACAGGTCCCCTACGAGCAGTACTTC.

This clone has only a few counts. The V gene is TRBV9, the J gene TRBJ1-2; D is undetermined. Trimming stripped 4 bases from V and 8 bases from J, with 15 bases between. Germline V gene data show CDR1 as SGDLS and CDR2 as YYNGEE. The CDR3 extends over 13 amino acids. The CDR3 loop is CASSSSGVKGYTF. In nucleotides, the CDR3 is TGTGCCAGCAGCTCTAGTGGTGTGAAAGGCTACACCTTC.

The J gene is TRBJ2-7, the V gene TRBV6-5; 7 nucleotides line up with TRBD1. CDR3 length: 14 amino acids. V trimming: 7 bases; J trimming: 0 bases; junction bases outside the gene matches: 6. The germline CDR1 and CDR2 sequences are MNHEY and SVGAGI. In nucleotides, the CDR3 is TGTGCCAGCATTAGAGACAGGGACTCCTACGAGCAGTACTTC. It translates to CASIRDRDSYEQYF.

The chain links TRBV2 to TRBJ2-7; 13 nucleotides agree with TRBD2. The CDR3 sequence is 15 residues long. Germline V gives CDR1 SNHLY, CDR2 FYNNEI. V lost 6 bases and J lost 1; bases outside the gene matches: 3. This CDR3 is CASRPTSGGSYEQYF. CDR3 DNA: TGTGCCAGCAGACCGACTAGCGGGGGGTCCTACGAGCAGTACTTC.

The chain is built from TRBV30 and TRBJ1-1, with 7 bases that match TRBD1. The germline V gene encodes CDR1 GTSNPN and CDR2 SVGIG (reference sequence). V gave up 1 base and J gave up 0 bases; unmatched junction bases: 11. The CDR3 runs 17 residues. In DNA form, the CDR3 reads TGTGCCTGGAGTGGGACAGGTAGTAACAACATGAACACTGAAGCTTTCTTT. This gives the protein CAWSGTGSNNMNTEAFF. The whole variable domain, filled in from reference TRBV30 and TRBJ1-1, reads SQTIHQWPATLVQPVGSPLSLECTVEGTSNPNLYWYRQAAGRGLQLLFYSVGIGQISSEVPQNLSASRPQDRQFILSSKKLLLSDSGFYLCAWSGTGSNNMNTEAFFGQGTRLTVV.

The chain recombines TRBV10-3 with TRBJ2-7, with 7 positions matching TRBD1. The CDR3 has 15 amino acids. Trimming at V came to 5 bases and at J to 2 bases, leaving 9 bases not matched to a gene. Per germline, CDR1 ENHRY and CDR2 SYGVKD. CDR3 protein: CAISSRLGTAYEQYF. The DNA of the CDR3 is TGTGCCATCAGTTCGAGGCTCGGGACAGCCTACGAGCAGTACTTC.

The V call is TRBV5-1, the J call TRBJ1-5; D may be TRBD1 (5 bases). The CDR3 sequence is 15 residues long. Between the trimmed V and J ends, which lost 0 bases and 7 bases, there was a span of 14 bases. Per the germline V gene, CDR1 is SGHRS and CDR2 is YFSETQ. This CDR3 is CASSLEGAKAQPQHF. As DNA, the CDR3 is TGCGCCAGCAGCTTGGAAGGGGCCAAGGCCCAGCCCCAGCATTTT.

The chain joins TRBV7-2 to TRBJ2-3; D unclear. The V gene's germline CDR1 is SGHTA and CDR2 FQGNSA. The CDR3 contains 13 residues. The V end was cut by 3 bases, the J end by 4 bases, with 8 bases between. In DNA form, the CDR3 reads TGTGCCAGCAGCTTCGTCGGTTCAGATACGCAGTATTTT. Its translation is CASSFVGSDTQYF.

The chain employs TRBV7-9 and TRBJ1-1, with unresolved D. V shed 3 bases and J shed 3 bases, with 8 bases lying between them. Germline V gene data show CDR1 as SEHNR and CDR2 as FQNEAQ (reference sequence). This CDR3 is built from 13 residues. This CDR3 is CASSFAEDTEAFF. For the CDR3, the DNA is TGTGCCAGCAGCTTCGCAGAAGACACTGAAGCTTTCTTT.

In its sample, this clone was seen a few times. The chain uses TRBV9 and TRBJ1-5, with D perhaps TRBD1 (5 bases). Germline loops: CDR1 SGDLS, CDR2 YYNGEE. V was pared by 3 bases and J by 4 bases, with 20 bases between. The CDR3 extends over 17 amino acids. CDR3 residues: CASSGGPAVTLNQPQHF. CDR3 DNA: TGTGCCAGCAGCGGGGGCCCTGCCGTTACACTAAATCAGCCCCAGCATTTT.

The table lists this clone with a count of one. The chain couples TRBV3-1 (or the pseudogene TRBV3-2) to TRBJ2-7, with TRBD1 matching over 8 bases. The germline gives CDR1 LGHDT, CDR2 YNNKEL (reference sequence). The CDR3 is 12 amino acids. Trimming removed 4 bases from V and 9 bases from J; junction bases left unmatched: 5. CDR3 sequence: CASSLTDRAQYF. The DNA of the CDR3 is TGTGCCAGCAGCCTTACGGACAGGGCGCAGTACTTC.

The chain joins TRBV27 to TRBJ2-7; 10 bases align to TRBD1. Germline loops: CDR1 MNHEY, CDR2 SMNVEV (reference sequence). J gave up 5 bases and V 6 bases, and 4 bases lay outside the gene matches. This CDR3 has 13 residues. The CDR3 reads CASSRGQGNEQYF. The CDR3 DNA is TGTGCCAGCAGCCGGGGACAGGGGAACGAGCAGTACTTC.

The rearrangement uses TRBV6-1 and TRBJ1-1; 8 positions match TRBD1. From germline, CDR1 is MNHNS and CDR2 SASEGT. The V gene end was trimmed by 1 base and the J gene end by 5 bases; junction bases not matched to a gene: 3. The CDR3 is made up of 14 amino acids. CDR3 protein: CASSEVDRETEAFF. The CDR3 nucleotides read TGTGCCAGCAGTGAAGTGGACAGGGAAACTGAAGCTTTCTTT.

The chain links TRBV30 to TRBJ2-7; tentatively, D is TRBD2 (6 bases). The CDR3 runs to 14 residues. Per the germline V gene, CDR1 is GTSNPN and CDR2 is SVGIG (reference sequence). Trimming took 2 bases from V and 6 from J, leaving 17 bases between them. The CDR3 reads CAWSWGVVRSEQYF. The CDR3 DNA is TGTGCCTGGAGTTGGGGGGTCGTTCGAAGCGAGCAGTACTTC.

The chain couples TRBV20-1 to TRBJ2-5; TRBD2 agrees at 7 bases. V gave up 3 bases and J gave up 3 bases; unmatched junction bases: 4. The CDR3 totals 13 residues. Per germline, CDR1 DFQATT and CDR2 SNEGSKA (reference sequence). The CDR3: CSASGGGEETQYF. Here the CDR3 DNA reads TGCAGTGCTAGTGGGGGAGGGGAAGAGACCCAGTACTTC.

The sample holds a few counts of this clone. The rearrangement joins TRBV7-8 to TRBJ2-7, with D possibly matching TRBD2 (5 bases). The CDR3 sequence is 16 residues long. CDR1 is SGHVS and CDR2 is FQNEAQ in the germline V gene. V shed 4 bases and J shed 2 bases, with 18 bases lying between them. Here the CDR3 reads CASSYSPAGLTYEQYF. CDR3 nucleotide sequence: TGTGCCAGCAGCTACAGCCCGGCGGGCCTAACCTACGAGCAGTACTTC.

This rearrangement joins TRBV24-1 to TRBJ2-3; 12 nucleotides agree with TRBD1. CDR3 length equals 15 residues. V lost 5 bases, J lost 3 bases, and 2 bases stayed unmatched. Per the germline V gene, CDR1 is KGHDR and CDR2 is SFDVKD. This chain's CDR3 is CATSGGQGATDTQYF. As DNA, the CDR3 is TGTGCCACCAGTGGGGGACAGGGGGCTACAGATACGCAGTATTTT.

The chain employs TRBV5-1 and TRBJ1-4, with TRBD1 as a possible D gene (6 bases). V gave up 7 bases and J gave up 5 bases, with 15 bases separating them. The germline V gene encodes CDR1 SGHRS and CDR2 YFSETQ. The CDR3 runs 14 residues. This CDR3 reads CASGAGAQNEKLFF. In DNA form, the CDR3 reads TGCGCCAGCGGCGCGGGGGCCCAAAATGAAAAACTGTTTTTT.